This T cell receptor beta chain was captured in a study of technical replicates of blood from several donors (dated by TCRdb to between 2016 and 2019). V sheds 1 base and J sheds 1 base, leaving 14 bases between their ends. The germline V gene specifies SGHRS as CDR1 and YFSETQ as CDR2. The CDR3 contains 16 residues, cysteine and phenylalanine counted. Kept here is only the CDR3 DNA, which spans 48 bases and is read in frame from base 1. Details on this clone: Its antigen is not yet known. It has no much larger one-base neighbor in the sample; base qualities were not kept.

Libraries were prepared through the immunoSEQ multiplex PCR assay. TCRdb's version of the immuneACCESS table is confined to in-frame rearrangements and falls short of the full clone set. An unresolved V gene accounts for under half of the shortfall where checked; the remainder is of unknown origin. Here the sample has about 70,000 clones; roughly 89% occur a single time. The ten largest clones capture 0.41% of the sample. The sequenced material came from T cells isolated from PBMCs. The chain is encoded by TRBV5-1 joined to TRBJ1-1; a tentative D match to TRBD1 spans 5 bases. This clonotype was obtained from a human donor in good health. The nucleotide sequence is given as TGCGCCAGCAGCTTGTATAACGGGGGGAAGAACACTGAAGCTTTCTTT. This translates into CASSLYNGGKNTEAFF. With the rest looked up from the reference TRBV5-1 and TRBJ1-1 genes rather than sequenced, the full variable domain is KAGVTQTPRYLIKTRGQQVTLSCSPISGHRSVSWYQQTPGQGLQFLFEYFSETQRNKGNFPGRFSGRQFSNSRSEMNVSTLELGDSALYLCASSLYNGGKNTEAFFGQGTRLTVV.